The clone carrying this T cell receptor (beta chain) was observed a few times. This sample was included in a study of T cells in Graves' hyperthyroidism and ophthalmopathy. Germline assignment: CDR1 DFQATT and CDR2 SNEGSKA (reference sequence). This CDR3 has 13 residues. V lost 2 bases and J 4 bases, leaving 12 bases between the germline ends. RNA transcripts gave rise to amplified TCR beta CDR3 regions. HTBI primers were used for first-round RT-PCR of the TCR CDR3. TCRdb fed the multiplex PCR reads into MiXCR, producing one record per CDR3 protein. The repertoire consists of hundreds of thousands of distinct CDR3 sequences, with around 14% occurring once and the leading ten covering 12% to 15%. Hyperthyroidism of Graves' type that showed no ophthalmopathy progression within 18 months was stable.

The chain carries TRBV20-1 and TRBJ2-7; unclear D gene. Sequenced: blood. This clonotype was sampled from a woman younger than 35 with Graves' hyperthyroidism. CDR3: CSARRLFNYEQYF. The CDR3 nucleotides read TGCAGTGCTAGACGCCTGTTCAATTACGAGCAGTACTTC.